Listed below are T cell receptor beta chains from one sample, sequenced in a study of blood T cell repertoires in COVID-19. TCRdb's table, derived via immunoSEQ multiplex PCR, lists solely in-frame clones and lacks some. The sample has some 180,000 clones, roughly 78% seen once; the top ten hold 2.5% to 3%. Material: peripheral blood. Source of these receptors: a woman at least 80 years old with active or convalescent COVID-19. The CDR3 runs from the conserved cysteine through the conserved F or W. Each record gives: clone size, V gene, J gene, D gene, CDR3 DNA, CDR3 protein. The D gene is left open where the match is weak. Rows give clone size only sometimes, using once, few, many, or a class for an expanded clone.

>NA|TRBV10-3|TRBJ2-2|TRBD1
TGTGCCATCACCCCGGGACAGGGTTTATGGACCGGGGAGCTGTTTTTT
CAITPGQGLWTGELFF
>NA|TRBV5-1|TRBJ2-3|TRBD2
TGCGCCAGCAGCCCGAACCTAGCGGGGTTTGGCACAGATACGCAGTATTTT
CASSPNLAGFGTDTQYF
>NA|TRBV27|TRBJ1-5|TRBD1
TGTGCCACTACCTCGACAGGGAGCGGCAATCAGCCCCAGCATTTT
CATTSTGSGNQPQHF
>NA|TRBV27|TRBJ2-3|TRBD2
TGTGCCAGCAGTTCTAGCGGGGGAACGCAGTATTTT
CASSSSGGTQYF
>few|TRBV7-2|TRBJ1-5|TRBD1
TGTGCCAGCAGCAACCAGGGGGCGAGCAATCAGCCCCAGCATTTT
CASSNQGASNQPQHF
>NA|TRBV5-1|TRBJ2-7|NA
TGCGCCAGCAGCTTGGGTCAGGGGCCCTACGAGCAGTACTTC
CASSLGQGPYEQYF
>NA|TRBV15|TRBJ2-7|TRBD2
TGTGCCACCAGCAGTAAGAGCGGGGGGGCCCAGGTGTACGAGCAGTACTTC
CATSSKSGGAQVYEQYF
>NA|TRBV27|TRBJ2-3|TRBD2
TGTGCCAGCAGCCGACGGACTAGCGGGCGAGGGGATACGCAGTATTTT
CASSRRTSGRGDTQYF
>NA|TRBV19|TRBJ2-5|NA
TGTGCCAGTAGTATGGGGAGTGGCTCTAGGACCCAGTACTTC
CASSMGSGSRTQYF
>NA|TRBV9|TRBJ2-2|TRBD1
TGTGCCAGCAGCTTGCGGACAGGGGACACCGGGGAGCTGTTTTTT
CASSLRTGDTGELFF
>few|TRBV5-1|TRBJ2-7|NA
TGCGCCAGCAGCGGCCGATCCTACGAGCAGTACTTC
CASSGRSYEQYF
>once|TRBV7-2|TRBJ2-7|TRBD2
TGTGCCAGCCAGCGGGAAGGGTTCTTCGAGGGAAGGGAGCAGTACTTC
CASQREGFFEGREQYF
>few|TRBV6-1|TRBJ2-5|TRBD2
TGTGCCAGCAGTGAGCTGGGAGGGGTGTACGAGACCCAGTACTTC
CASSELGGVYETQYF
>NA|TRBV5-5|TRBJ1-3|NA
TGTGCCAGCAGCTTGGGCCAACTTGGAAACACCATATATTTT
CASSLGQLGNTIYF
>NA|TRBV6-1|TRBJ1-2|TRBD1
TGTGCCAGCAGTGAAAACAGGGGTTTAGATGGCTACACCTTC
CASSENRGLDGYTF
>few|TRBV18|TRBJ2-7|TRBD1
TGTGCCAGCTCACCGACGGCAGGGGGCGACGAGCAGTACTTC
CASSPTAGGDEQYF
>NA|TRBV5-6|TRBJ2-6|NA
TGTGCCAGCAGCTTGTCAGCTGGGGCCAACGTCCTGACTTTC
CASSLSAGANVLTF
>NA|TRBV10-3|TRBJ2-5|TRBD2
TGTGCCATCAGTGATCCGGGACTACCGAAAGAGACCCAGTACTTC
CAISDPGLPKETQYF
>once|TRBV19|TRBJ1-6|NA
TGTGCCAGTAGTATCCAGGGGATCGATTCACCCCTCCACTTT
CASSIQGIDSPLHF
>NA|TRBV19|TRBJ1-5|NA
TGTGCCAGTAGCTCCAGGGTGTATAGCAATCAGCCCCAGCATTTT
CASSSRVYSNQPQHF
>NA|TRBV5-1|TRBJ1-2|NA
TGCGCCAGCAGTTTGGACAGATATGGCTACACCTTC
CASSLDRYGYTF
>NA|TRBV27|TRBJ2-1|TRBD2
TGTGCCAGCAGAAACCAGGGACTAGCGGGGGGTTACAATGAGCAGTTCTTC
CASRNQGLAGGYNEQFF
>NA|TRBV10-3|TRBJ2-3|TRBD1
TGTGCCGCTGGGACAGCCACAGATACGCAGTATTTT
CAAGTATDTQYF
>few|TRBV29-1|TRBJ1-3|NA
TGCAGCGTTGGCGATGACAGGTCGGGAAACACCATATATTTT
CSVGDDRSGNTIYF
>once|TRBV7-2|TRBJ1-5|NA
TGTGCCAGCAGCTTATCCGGAGGCGGTCAGCCCCAGCATTTT
CASSLSGGGQPQHF
>NA|TRBV3-1/TRBV3-2|TRBJ2-5|NA
TGTGCCAGCAGCCTCCCGGGACTCAAAGAGACCCAGTACTTC
CASSLPGLKETQYF
>NA|TRBV7-2|TRBJ1-2|TRBD1
TGTGCCAGCAGCTCTCGACAGGGGCCGGGGTCGGGCTACACCTTC
CASSSRQGPGSGYTF
>NA|TRBV5-1|TRBJ2-1|NA
TGCGCCAGCAGCTATGATCCGGGAGTCAATGAGCAGTTCTTC
CASSYDPGVNEQFF
>NA|TRBV2|TRBJ2-5|NA
TGTGCCAGCAGACAGGAGGGGGAGACCCAGTACTTC
CASRQEGETQYF
>NA|TRBV5-4|TRBJ2-5|TRBD2
TGTGCCAGCAGCTGGCTTGCGTCTAGCGGGGGTTGGGGCGTGGAGACCCAGTACTTC
CASSWLASSGGWGVETQYF
>NA|TRBV5-6|TRBJ1-1|NA
TGTGCCAGCAGTGTACTGGGGGCAGACACTGAAGCTTTCTTT
CASSVLGADTEAFF
>NA|TRBV10-3|TRBJ2-7|TRBD1
TGTGCCATCAGGGGACAGGGTGAACTTTCCTACGAGCAGTACTTC
CAIRGQGELSYEQYF
>NA|TRBV7-9|TRBJ1-4|NA
TGTGCCAGCAGCTTGTACGGCGGTAATGAAAAACTGTTTTTT
CASSLYGGNEKLFF
>NA|TRBV28|TRBJ1-2|NA
TGTGCCAGCAGTTTATCCCCCTCAGGGCAGCGTGGCTACACCTTC
CASSLSPSGQRGYTF
>NA|TRBV5-5|TRBJ2-2|TRBD1
TGTGCCAGCAGCTTAGGGGGCGCAGATACCGGGGAGCTGTTTTTT
CASSLGGADTGELFF
>NA|TRBV28|TRBJ2-7|TRBD1
TGTGCCAGCAGTCCGCCGGACAGGGATAGCAACGAGCAGTACTTC
CASSPPDRDSNEQYF
>NA|TRBV9|TRBJ1-1|NA
TGTGCCAGCAGCGTGGACATAAACACTGAAGCTTTCTTT
CASSVDINTEAFF
>NA|TRBV7-6|TRBJ1-1|NA
TGTGCCAGCAGCCCGGACATGGGAGAAGCTTTCTTT
CASSPDMGEAFF
>NA|TRBV5-1|TRBJ2-1|NA
TGCGCCAGCAGCGGGCTGACCTACAATGAGCAGTTCTTC
CASSGLTYNEQFF
>NA|TRBV28|TRBJ1-1|NA
TGTGCCAGCAGTTTATGGGGGGCAGGCTCAGGGGCTTTCTTT
CASSLWGAGSGAFF
>NA|TRBV28|TRBJ1-4|TRBD1
TGTGCCAGCAGTTCGCGTCCGGGACAGACTGAAAAACTGTTTTTT
CASSSRPGQTEKLFF
>NA|TRBV7-9|TRBJ2-7|NA
TGTGCCAGCAGCTTGGGGACTGTACTACGCGGGCAGTACTTC
CASSLGTVLRGQYF